This T cell receptor (beta chain) came from a study of patients and donors after allogeneic stem cell transplantation. CDR1 is LGHDT, CDR2 YNNKEL, per germline (reference sequence). V shed 5 bases and J shed 0 bases, with 10 bases lying between them. This CDR3 is built from 14 residues. One entry per CDR3 protein, called by TCRdb with MiXCR from the RT-PCR reads. The table has about 57,000 distinct CDR3 sequences, about 14% seen once; the top ten hold less than 35%. This clonotype was found many times. The clonotype originates from a human donor who was either an allogeneic HSCT recipient or a stem cell or donor lymphocyte infusion donor (not recorded which). It is not recorded whose cells these are; they may come from a transplant donor. Input material: blood, either unsorted or a sorted T cell fraction (not recorded which). The chain uses TRBV3-1 and TRBJ1-1; D might be TRBD1 (6 bases). This CDR3 reads CASSGGHLNTEAFF. CDR3 nucleotides: TGTGCCAGCAGCGGGGGACACCTGAACACTGAAGCTTTCTTT.